The 20 T cell receptor beta chains below come from one sample, sequenced in a study of shared clonotypes between healthy human individuals. TCRdb keeps only in-frame clones here, not all; method: immunoSEQ multiplex PCR. The sample consists of 1.4 million or so clones, approximately 98.5% of them appearing once. Sequencing was performed on naive CD4+ T cells sorted from blood. Subset defined: CD45RA+ positively selected. All receptors derive from a man younger than 40 in good health.

The chain carries TRBV7-8 and TRBJ2-2; 7 bases are a match to TRBD2. This CDR3 has 17 amino acids. The V gene end was trimmed by 1 base and the J gene end by 4 bases; junction bases not matched to a gene: 9. Germline-derived CDR1 and CDR2 are SGHVS and FQNEAQ. The CDR3 DNA sequence: TGTGCCAGCAGCTTAGTTGGCGGGAGCGGCGTCACCGGGGAGCTGTTTTTT. Translating gives CASSLVGGSGVTGELFF.

The CDR3 region has the DNA TGTGCCAGCAGTTCCCGGGGACTCCGGACAAACACAGATACGCAGTATTTT. Translated: CASSSRGLRTNTDTQYF. The genes are TRBV28 and TRBJ2-3, with TRBD2 as a possible D gene (6 bases). Between the trimmed V and J ends, which lost 4 bases and 2 bases, there was a span of 19 bases. Germline V gene lookup returns CDR1 MDHEN and CDR2 SYDVKM. This CDR3 has 17 residues.

The chain links TRBV6-5 to TRBJ2-7; TRBD1 agrees at 9 bases. This CDR3 has 15 amino acids. V trimming: 3 bases; J trimming: 6 bases; junction bases outside the gene matches: 9. Germline CDR1 reads MNHEY; CDR2 reads SVGAGI. In DNA form, the CDR3 reads TGTGCCAGCAGTTATAAATTGGACAGGGGTAGCGAGCAGTACTTC. Its translation is CASSYKLDRGSEQYF.

The genes are TRBV7-9 and TRBJ2-3; D is unclear. The germline CDR1 and CDR2 sequences are SEHNR and FQNEAQ (reference sequence). The CDR3 runs 17 residues. V lost 1 base and J lost 0, with 14 bases in between. CDR3 sequence (DNA): TGTGCCAGCAGCTTAGTGGTGTCTTGGAAGAGCACAGATACGCAGTATTTT. Translated, it gives CASSLVVSWKSTDTQYF.

The CDR3 nucleotides are TGCAGCGTTGAAACGCTATTGGGTGGAAACACCATATATTTT. Translated: CSVETLLGGNTIYF. This sequence joins TRBV29-1 and TRBJ1-3, with D unclear. The germline V gene has CDR1 SQVTM and CDR2 ANQGSEA. CDR3 length: 14 amino acids. V lost 2 bases and J lost 3, with 11 bases in between.

This chain links TRBV15 with TRBJ2-5, with 8 bases that match TRBD1. CDR3 length: 17 residues. In germline, CDR1 is LNHNV, CDR2 YYDKDF (reference sequence). The V segment lost 0 bases and the J segment 4 bases; nucleotides outside the gene matches: 10. CDR3 nucleotides: TGTGCCACCAGCAGAGATCTCCCCGGACAGGGAACAGAGACCCAGTACTTC. It encodes CATSRDLPGQGTETQYF.

This clone was detected only once. The rearrangement uses TRBV9 and TRBJ2-1, with TRBD2 identical over 12 bases. Germline V gene data show CDR1 as SGDLS and CDR2 as YYNGEE. The CDR3 sequence is 16 residues long. Germline trimming cut 4 bases from V and 10 bases from J; bases unmatched to any gene: 12. For the CDR3, the DNA is TGTGCCAGCAGCTTAACGACTAGCGGGAGATCGGGCGAGCAGTTCTTC. Amino acids: CASSLTTSGRSGEQFF.

The chain uses TRBV19 and TRBJ1-1; the D is unclear. CDR3 length: 14 amino acids. V lost 5 bases, J lost 1 base, and 11 bases lay in between. Germline V gene lookup returns CDR1 LNHDA and CDR2 SQIVND (reference sequence). Here the CDR3 reads CASSPLRGNTEAFF. The CDR3 nucleotides read TGTGCCAGTAGTCCCCTGCGGGGGAACACTGAAGCTTTCTTT.

The chain is built from TRBV14 and TRBJ2-7, with D unclear. The CDR3 contains 13 residues. Germline-derived CDR1 and CDR2 are SGHDN and FVKESK. V gave up 0 bases and J gave up 3 bases, with 6 bases separating them. The CDR3 nucleotides are TGTGCCAGCAGCCAAGAACAGTACTACGAGCAGTACTTC. Its translation: CASSQEQYYEQYF.

V gene TRBV11-3 combines with J gene TRBJ1-5; weak D call: TRBD1 (5 bases). This CDR3 comprises 18 residues. Germline V CDR1 and CDR2: SGHNT, YENEEA. Trimming shortened V by 2 bases and J by 4 bases, and 21 bases separated the two germline ends. The CDR3 loop reads CASSLSWSLGRENQPQHF. The CDR3 bases are TGTGCCAGCAGCTTATCTTGGAGTTTAGGCAGGGAAAATCAGCCCCAGCATTTT.

The rearrangement joins TRBV9 to TRBJ2-2; 7 nucleotides agree with TRBD1. This CDR3 comprises 18 residues. J was trimmed by 0 bases and V by 2 bases; bases with no gene match: 10. Germline CDR1 is SGDLS and CDR2 is YYNGEE. CDR3 protein: CASSVATGERPNTGELFF. In DNA, the CDR3 is TGTGCCAGCAGCGTGGCAACAGGGGAGAGACCGAACACCGGGGAGCTGTTTTTT. The whole variable domain, filled in from reference TRBV9 and TRBJ2-2, reads DSGVTQTPKHLITATGQRVTLRCSPRSGDLSVYWYQQSLDQGLQFLIQYYNGEERAKGNILERFSAQQFPDLHSELNLSSLELGDSALYFCASSVATGERPNTGELFFGEGSRLTVL.

Concerning this clone: The same CDR3 arises from other DNA sequences in this sample as well. CDR3 nucleotides: TGCGCCAGCAGCTTGGCGTTAGGGGCCTACGAGCAGTACTTC. Translated, it gives CASSLALGAYEQYF. This chain connects TRBV5-1 to TRBJ2-7, with D possibly being TRBD1 (5 bases). The CDR3 runs 14 residues. Deletions cut 0 bases from V and 2 bases from J, with 9 bases between. In germline, CDR1 is SGHRS, CDR2 YFSETQ.

The chain is built from TRBV28 and TRBJ2-7; D unclear. The length of the CDR3 is 13 residues. Per the germline V gene, CDR1 is MDHEN and CDR2 is SYDVKM. Trimming left V 7 bases short and J 3 bases short, with 13 bases between. CDR3 residues: CASTSRRFYEQYF. CDR3 nucleotides: TGTGCCAGCACTTCTAGAAGATTCTACGAGCAGTACTTC. Complete variable domain (other parts from reference TRBV28 and TRBJ2-7): DVKVTQSSRYLVKRTGEKVFLECVQDMDHENMFWYRQDPGLGLRLIYFSYDVKMKEKGDIPEGYSVSREKKERFSLILESASTNQTSMYLCASTSRRFYEQYFGPGTRLTVT.

The chain is built from TRBV30 and TRBJ1-4; D is ambiguous. Per the germline V gene, CDR1 is GTSNPN and CDR2 is SVGIG (reference sequence). V lost 2 bases and J 4 bases, leaving 8 bases between the germline ends. This CDR3 has 13 amino acids. The CDR3 DNA reads as TGTGCCTGGAGTCCGCAGGTTAATGAAAAACTGTTTTTT. It translates to CAWSPQVNEKLFF. Based on the CDR3 plus reference TRBV30 and TRBJ1-4, the full variable domain is SQTIHQWPATLVQPVGSPLSLECTVEGTSNPNLYWYRQAAGRGLQLLFYSVGIGQISSEVPQNLSASRPQDRQFILSSKKLLLSDSGFYLCAWSPQVNEKLFFGSGTQLSVL.

The genes are TRBV28 and TRBJ1-4; D remains ambiguous. CDR1 MDHEN and CDR2 SYDVKM come from the germline V gene. V gave up 5 bases and J gave up 5 bases, with 0 bases separating them. The CDR3 sequence is 10 residues long. This CDR3 is CASSNEKLFF. As DNA, the CDR3 is TGTGCCAGCAGTAATGAAAAACTGTTTTTT.

This chain uses TRBV18 with TRBJ2-3; 11 bases match TRBD1. The V gene end was trimmed by 3 bases and the J gene end by 3 bases; junction bases not matched to a gene: 8. Germline CDR1 KGHSH, CDR2 LQKENI. The length of the CDR3 is 17 residues. Here the CDR3 reads CASSPLPGQGVTDTQYF. CDR3 bases: TGTGCCAGCTCACCCTTGCCGGGACAGGGGGTTACAGATACGCAGTATTTT.

V is TRBV28 and J is TRBJ1-5; 8 nucleotides align to TRBD1. The CDR3 loop spans 15 amino acids. J gave up 4 bases and V 7 bases, and 9 bases lay outside the gene matches. Germline V CDR1 and CDR2: MDHEN, SYDVKM. The CDR3 sequence is CASNVRGQGNQPQHF. In nucleotides, the CDR3 is TGTGCCAGCAACGTTCGAGGACAGGGTAATCAGCCCCAGCATTTT.

A note on this clone: Other DNA sequences of this sample code for an identical CDR3. The chain employs TRBV6-5 and TRBJ2-7, with 7 bases that match TRBD2. This CDR3 spans 14 amino acids. CDR1 and CDR2 from the germline V gene are MNHEY and SVGAGI. V lost 0 bases to trimming and J lost 2 bases; unmatched junction nucleotides: 1. CDR3 in amino acids: CASSYSAGTYEQYF. The CDR3 coding sequence is TGTGCCAGCAGTTACTCAGCGGGAACCTACGAGCAGTACTTC.

The J gene is TRBJ2-5, the V gene TRBV4-3, with D possibly being TRBD2 (6 bases). Germline-derived CDR1 and CDR2 are LGHNA and YSLEER. The CDR3 contains 17 residues. With 2 bases removed from V and 5 bases from J, the gap between germline ends came to 21 bases. The CDR3 bases are TGCGCCAGCAGCCAAAACACTGGACGGAGCCGGGGGGAGACCCAGTACTTC. Residues: CASSQNTGRSRGETQYF.

The chain uses TRBV7-9 and TRBJ2-7; 9 nucleotides agree with TRBD2. The CDR3 loop spans 15 amino acids. Germline V CDR1 and CDR2: SEHNR, FQNEAQ (reference sequence). Trimming took 5 bases from V and 5 from J; bases not matched to a gene: 10. The CDR3 DNA reads TGTGCCAGCAGCCCCTTGAGTAGCGGGAGCCACGAGCAGTACTTC. It translates to CASSPLSSGSHEQYF. Combining the CDR3 with reference TRBV7-9 and TRBJ2-7 gives the whole variable domain DTGVSQNPRHKITKRGQNVTFRCDPISEHNRLYWYRQTLGQGPEFLTYFQNEAQLEKSRLLSDRFSAERPKGSFSTLEIQRTEQGDSAMYLCASSPLSSGSHEQYFGPGTRLTVT.